A selection of T cell receptor beta chains follows, all from one sample in a study of blood T cell repertoires in COVID-19. Profiled with immunoSEQ multiplex PCR; TCRdb holds only in-frame clones, not every one. The sample holds 150,000 to 200,000 clones, approximately 89% seen once. The sequencing sample was made of peripheral blood. The receptor set was obtained from a man aged 35-49 years with active or convalescent COVID-19. Both conserved end residues are part of each CDR3. A D gene is named only where the DNA matches it firmly. Clone size is not always given. Where it is, it says once, few, many or a class for expanded clones.

TRBV5-1	TRBD1	few	TRBJ1-6	TGCGCCACCCCGTCCGGGACAGGAGGTTCTAATTCACCCCTCCACTTT	CATPSGTGGSNSPLHF
TRBV30	TRBD1	-	TRBJ1-1	TGTGCCTGGAGTGCAGACCCGGACAGGGCAAGGGCTTTCTTT	CAWSADPDRARAFF
TRBV10-1	-	-	TRBJ2-4	TGCGCCAGCAGTGAGGGAGGGCATGGGGTGGAAGGGGTTCAGTACTTC	CASSEGGHGVEGVQYF
TRBV12-5	TRBD2	-	TRBJ2-7	TGTGCTAGTGGTTTGGTGCTAGCGGGGGGTGGCTCCTACGAGCAGTACTTC	CASGLVLAGGGSYEQYF
TRBV6-5	TRBD1	-	TRBJ2-1	TGTGCCACCGGACAGGGCCCCTACAATGAGCAGTTCTTC	CATGQGPYNEQFF
TRBV20-1	-	-	TRBJ1-3	TGCAGTGCTAGTCGGGTTACTGGAAACACCATATATTTT	CSASRVTGNTIYF
TRBV18	TRBD1	-	TRBJ2-7	TGTGCCAGCTCACCGGGGACAGGGTTGGTATACGAGCAGTACTTC	CASSPGTGLVYEQYF
TRBV5-1	TRBD2	-	TRBJ2-7	TGCGCCAGCAGCTTGGGGGCGATAGCGGGGGACACCTACGAGCAGTACTTC	CASSLGAIAGDTYEQYF
TRBV2	-	-	TRBJ2-7	TGTGCCAGCAGTGAACAGGGGTGGGGCGAGCAGTACTTC	CASSEQGWGEQYF
TRBV27	TRBD1	-	TRBJ1-5	TGTGCCAGCAGCCTGACAGGGGGGAATCAGCCCCAGCATTTT	CASSLTGGNQPQHF
TRBV6-5	-	-	TRBJ2-3	TGTGCCAGCAGTTACAGCATCGGGGATACGCAGTATTTT	CASSYSIGDTQYF
TRBV7-3	-	-	TRBJ2-1	TGTGCCAGCAGTCCCGAGGCGAGCGGCCCGAGCTCCTACAATGAGCAGTTCTTC	CASSPEASGPSSYNEQFF
TRBV27	TRBD1	-	TRBJ1-6	TGTGCCAGCAGTATCATGACAGGGTGGAATTCACCCCTCCACTTT	CASSIMTGWNSPLHF
TRBV29-1	-	once	TRBJ1-1	TGCAGCGTTTCCGGGACATCGAACACTGAAGCTTTCTTT	CSVSGTSNTEAFF
TRBV29-1	TRBD1	-	TRBJ1-1	TGCAGCACCTTAGGCGGGACAGGGGGAGATGGCACTGAAGCTTTCTTT	CSTLGGTGGDGTEAFF
TRBV5-1	TRBD2	-	TRBJ2-3	TGCGCCAGCAGCGGTAGCGGGGGCCCAGATACGCAGTATTTT	CASSGSGGPDTQYF
TRBV30	TRBD2	-	TRBJ2-1	TGTGCCTGGAGTTTAAGCGGGGGGAAGGGTGAGCAGTTCTTC	CAWSLSGGKGEQFF
TRBV28	-	-	TRBJ2-7	TGTGCCAGCACTTCAGTAGGGTCACAGGGCTACGAGCAGTACTTC	CASTSVGSQGYEQYF
TRBV19	-	-	TRBJ1-5	TGTGCCAGTAGATACAGGGATCAGCCCCAGCATTTT	CASRYRDQPQHF
TRBV4-2	-	-	TRBJ2-1	TGTGCCAGCAGCCAAGGGGTTACAGGCTACAATGAGCAGTTCTTC	CASSQGVTGYNEQFF
TRBV9	-	-	TRBJ1-1	TGTGCCAGCAGCGTAGCACAGAACACTGAAGCTTTCTTT	CASSVAQNTEAFF
TRBV6-2/TRBV6-3	-	-	TRBJ1-2	TGTGCCAGCAGTTACGGTGGGGGGACGCTAGATAACTATGGCTACACCTTC	CASSYGGGTLDNYGYTF
TRBV6-6	-	-	TRBJ2-7	TGTGCCAGCACCCCGGCAGGGGTTCACTCCTACGAGCAGTACTTC	CASTPAGVHSYEQYF
TRBV2	TRBD1	once	TRBJ1-5	TGTGCCAGCAGCGGGACAGAGGCCAGGCAGCCCCAGCATTTT	CASSGTEARQPQHF
TRBV7-2	-	-	TRBJ1-2	TGTGCCAGCAGCACCCAGGGTGGTCCCCTATATGGCTACACCTTC	CASSTQGGPLYGYTF
TRBV5-4	-	-	TRBJ1-1	TGTGCCAGCAGCCTTGGGGCCGGGAACACTGAAGCTTTCTTT	CASSLGAGNTEAFF
TRBV20-1	-	few	TRBJ1-2	TGCAGTGCTAGTATCGGCGGAGGCTACACCTTC	CSASIGGGYTF
TRBV9	-	-	TRBJ2-2	TGTGCCAGCAGCCCGAGCATGGCCGGGGAGCTGTTTTTT	CASSPSMAGELFF
TRBV28	TRBD1	few	TRBJ1-5	TGTGCCAGCAGTTTGGGGACAGGGTATCAGCCCCAGCATTTT	CASSLGTGYQPQHF
TRBV6-1	-	medium-sized	TRBJ1-5	TGTGCCAGCAGTGACCCCAGTCATAGCAATCAGCCCCAGCATTTT	CASSDPSHSNQPQHF
TRBV27	-	-	TRBJ2-3	TGTGCCAGCAGGCTCAGCGGGACAGATACGCAGTATTTT	CASRLSGTDTQYF
TRBV6-5	-	few	TRBJ2-5	TGTGCCAGCAGTCTGAGGCTCGAAGAGACCCAGTACTTC	CASSLRLEETQYF
TRBV5-4	-	-	TRBJ2-7	TGTGCCAGCAGCTTGGCAGGGTCTAGCTCCTACGAGCAGTACTTC	CASSLAGSSSYEQYF
TRBV30	-	-	TRBJ1-2	TGTGCCTGGAGTGGGACAGCAGGTTATAACTATGGCTACACCTTC	CAWSGTAGYNYGYTF
TRBV6-2/TRBV6-3	TRBD1	-	TRBJ1-1	TGTGCCAGCAGCCACAGGGGATCTGTCACTGAAGCTTTCTTT	CASSHRGSVTEAFF
TRBV6-5	TRBD1	once	TRBJ1-4	TGTGCCAGCAGTTGGACAGGGGCAAGGGAAAAACTGTTTTTT	CASSWTGAREKLFF
TRBV5-8	TRBD1	-	TRBJ1-1	TGTGCCAGCAGGGTACCGGGACAGGGTGGAATCGAAGCTTTCTTT	CASRVPGQGGIEAFF
TRBV6-5	TRBD1	-	TRBJ1-6	TGTGCCAGCAGTTATGTAGAGACAGGGCTTGGGTCACCCCTCCACTTT	CASSYVETGLGSPLHF
TRBV6-6	-	-	TRBJ1-2	TGTGCCAGCAGTTACGGACAGATAAACTATGGCTACACCTTC	CASSYGQINYGYTF
TRBV5-6	-	-	TRBJ2-7	TGTGCCAGCAGCTTGGCGGGATACTCCTACGAGCAGTACTTC	CASSLAGYSYEQYF
TRBV13	TRBD2	once	TRBJ2-3	TGTGCCAGCAGCTTAGGCCGGGGGGGCTCTGATACGCAGTATTTT	CASSLGRGGSDTQYF